This T cell receptor (beta chain) was documented in a study of T cell responses to AZD1222 COVID-19 vaccine. Study conclusions and caveats: Distributed over spike, vaccine-associated CD4 TCRs predominated at 160-218 and 743-854. Clonal diversity was possibly underestimated, and the donors were mostly white British, with more females.

The data were produced by immunoSEQ multiplex PCR, yet TCRdb's version contains in-frame clones alone and is incomplete. Among around 160,000 clones listed, approximately 90% were seen once. Comments on this clone: Its target is unknown.

Germline CDR1 MNHEY, CDR2 SVGEGT. V was shortened by 4 bases and J by 2 bases, with 11 bases between the two germline ends. The CDR3 length is 14 residues. Material: peripheral blood, obtained 28 days after the second AZD1222 dose. This clonotype originated in an adult who received the AZD1222 COVID-19 vaccine. This chain connects TRBV6-2 or TRBV6-3 to TRBJ2-5; D unclear. This CDR3 reads CASSFVQIQETQYF. CDR3 nucleotide sequence: TGTGCCAGCAGTTTTGTTCAGATTCAAGAGACCCAGTACTTC.